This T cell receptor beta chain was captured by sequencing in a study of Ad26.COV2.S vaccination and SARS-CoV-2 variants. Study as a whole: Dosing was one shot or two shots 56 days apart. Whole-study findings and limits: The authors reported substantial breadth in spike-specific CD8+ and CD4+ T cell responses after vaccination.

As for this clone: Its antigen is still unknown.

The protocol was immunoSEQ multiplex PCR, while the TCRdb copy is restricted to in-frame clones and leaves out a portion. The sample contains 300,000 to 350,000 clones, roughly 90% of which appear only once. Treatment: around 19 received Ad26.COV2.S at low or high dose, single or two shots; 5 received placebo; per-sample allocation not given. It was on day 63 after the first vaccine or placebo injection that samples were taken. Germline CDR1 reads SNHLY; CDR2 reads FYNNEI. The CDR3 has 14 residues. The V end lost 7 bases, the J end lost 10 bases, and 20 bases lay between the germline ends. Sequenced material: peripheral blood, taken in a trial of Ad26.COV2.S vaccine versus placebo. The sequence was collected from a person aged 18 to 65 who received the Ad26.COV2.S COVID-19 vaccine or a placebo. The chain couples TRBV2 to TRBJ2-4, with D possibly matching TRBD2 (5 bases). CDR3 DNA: TGTGCCAGCAAACAGACTACCTTAAAAGCGATTCAGTACTTC. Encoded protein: CASKQTTLKAIQYF.